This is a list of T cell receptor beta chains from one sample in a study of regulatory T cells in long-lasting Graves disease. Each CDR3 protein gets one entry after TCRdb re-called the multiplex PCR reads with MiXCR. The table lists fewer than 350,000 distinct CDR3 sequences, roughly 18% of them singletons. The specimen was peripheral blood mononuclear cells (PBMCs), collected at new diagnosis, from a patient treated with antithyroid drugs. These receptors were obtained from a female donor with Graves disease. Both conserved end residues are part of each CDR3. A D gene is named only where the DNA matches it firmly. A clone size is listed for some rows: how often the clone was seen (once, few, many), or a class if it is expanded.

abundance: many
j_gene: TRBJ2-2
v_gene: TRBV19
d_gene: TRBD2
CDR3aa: CASSYTTLAGVVGELFF
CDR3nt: TGTGCCAGTAGCTACACAACGCTAGCGGGAGTTGTCGGGGAGCTGTTTTTT

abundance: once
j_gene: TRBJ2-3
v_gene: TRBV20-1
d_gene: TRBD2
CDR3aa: CSAHSGRAIDTQYF
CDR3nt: TGCAGTGCTCATAGCGGGAGGGCTATAGATACGCAGTATTTT

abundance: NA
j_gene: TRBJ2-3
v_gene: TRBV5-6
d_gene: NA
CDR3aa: CASSLRQGSGQYF
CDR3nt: TGTGCCAGCAGCTTGCGTCAGGGGTCGGGGCAGTATTTT

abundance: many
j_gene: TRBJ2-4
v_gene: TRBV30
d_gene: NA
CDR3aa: CAWSDRSHIQYF
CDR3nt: TGTGCCTGGAGTGACAGGTCGCACATTCAGTACTTC

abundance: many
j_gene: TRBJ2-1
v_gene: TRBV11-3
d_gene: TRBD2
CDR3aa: CASSLILAGLKYNEQFF
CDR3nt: TGTGCCAGCAGCTTGATACTAGCGGGCCTTAAATACAATGAGCAGTTCTTC

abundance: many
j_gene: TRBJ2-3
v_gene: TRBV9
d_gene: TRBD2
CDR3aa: CASSVVPAGVTDTQYF
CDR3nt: TGTGCCAGCAGCGTAGTGCCAGCGGGGGTCACAGATACGCAGTATTTT

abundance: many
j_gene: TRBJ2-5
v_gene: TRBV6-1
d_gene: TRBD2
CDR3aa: CASSNGLAGLAETQYF
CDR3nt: TGTGCCAGCAGTAACGGACTAGCGGGACTTGCAGAGACCCAGTACTTC

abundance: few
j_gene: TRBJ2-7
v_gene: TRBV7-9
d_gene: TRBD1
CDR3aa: CASSRGLTGYEQYF
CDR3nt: TGTGCCAGCAGCCGCGGCCTGACAGGGTACGAGCAGTACTTC

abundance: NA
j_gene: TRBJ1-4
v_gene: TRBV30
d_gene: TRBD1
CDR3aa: CAWSSGTEIQKLFF
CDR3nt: TGTGCCTGGAGTTCCGGGACAGAGATTCAAAAACTGTTCTTT

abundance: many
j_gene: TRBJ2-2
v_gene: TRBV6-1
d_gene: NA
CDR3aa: CASSVGFRGGNTGELFF
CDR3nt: TGTGCCAGCAGTGTAGGCTTTCGGGGAGGGAACACCGGGGAGCTGTTTTTT

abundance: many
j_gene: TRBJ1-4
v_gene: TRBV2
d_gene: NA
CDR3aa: CASSPSTGINEKLFF
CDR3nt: TGTGCCAGCAGTCCAAGCACAGGGATAAATGAAAAACTGTTTTTT

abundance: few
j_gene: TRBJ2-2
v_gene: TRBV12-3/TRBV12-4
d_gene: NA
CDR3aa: CASSLALAAGELFF
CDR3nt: TGTGCCAGCAGTTTGGCACTAGCTGCCGGGGAGCTGTTTTTT

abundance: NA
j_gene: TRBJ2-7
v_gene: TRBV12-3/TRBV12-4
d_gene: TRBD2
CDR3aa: CASSFGASGRF
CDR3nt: TGTGCCAGCAGTTTTGGGGCTAGCGGGCGATTC

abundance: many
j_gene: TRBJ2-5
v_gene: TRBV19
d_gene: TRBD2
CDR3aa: CASSEGLAGAGETQYF
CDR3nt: TGTGCCAGTAGTGAGGGACTAGCGGGAGCCGGCGAGACCCAGTACTTC

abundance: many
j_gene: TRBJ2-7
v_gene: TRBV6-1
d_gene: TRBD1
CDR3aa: CAITGERTYEQYF
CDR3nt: TGTGCCATCACAGGGGAGAGGACCTACGAGCAGTACTTC